This is a list of T cell receptor beta chains from one sample in a study of cytomegalovirus exposure and HLA in healthy donors. Only in-frame clones appear in the TCRdb table, and some are missing; sequencing was by immunoSEQ multiplex PCR. The sample's table shows about 120,000 clones. Sequenced material: PBMCs. The receptors derive from a middle-aged woman in good health and CMV-seropositive. Each CDR3 is given with its conserved first and last residue. The D gene is left open where the match is weak.

>15|TRBV28|NA|TRBJ1-2
TGTGCCAGCAGTCCTCGGGGGGGGGCTTTTTATGGCTACACCTTC
CASSPRGGAFYGYTF
>13|TRBV9|NA|TRBJ1-5
TGTGCCAGCTCCGAGAGAGGCGGACAGCCCCAGCATTTT
CASSERGGQPQHF
>14|TRBV9|NA|TRBJ2-5
TGTGCCAGCAGCGTTCACGGGGATCGGGAGACCCAGTACTTC
CASSVHGDRETQYF
>16|TRBV7-6|NA|TRBJ2-7
TGTGCCAGCAGCTTAGCGTGGGGGGAATTGCCTAAAGAGCAGTACTTC
CASSLAWGELPKEQYF
>16|TRBV27|TRBD2|TRBJ2-7
TGTGCCAGCAGTTTATCGCCTAGCGGGGGGTCCTACGAGCAGTACTTC
CASSLSPSGGSYEQYF
>13|TRBV5-1|NA|TRBJ1-5
TGCGCCAGCAGCGGAGAACCCGGGCAGCCCCAGCATTTT
CASSGEPGQPQHF
>15|TRBV7-9|TRBD2|TRBJ2-7
TGTGCCAGCAGCTTAGGTCGGCTCCTAGCGGGCGAGCAGTACTTC
CASSLGRLLAGEQYF
>15|TRBV7-2|NA|TRBJ2-3
TGTGCCAGCAGCTCCCGGATCGGGGTCACAGATACGCAGTATTTT
CASSSRIGVTDTQYF
>16|TRBV5-1|NA|TRBJ2-7
TGCGCCAGCAGTTTAGAGTTGGGACTGAACTCCTACGAGCAGTACTTC
CASSLELGLNSYEQYF
>15|TRBV5-1|NA|TRBJ1-6
TGCGCCAGCAGCTTGGAGTCGACACGGAATTCACCCCTCCACTTT
CASSLESTRNSPLHF
>12|TRBV10-2|NA|TRBJ2-7
TGCGCCAGCAGCAAACAGGGAGACGAGCAGTACTTC
CASSKQGDEQYF
>13|TRBV30|NA|TRBJ1-2
TGTGCCTGGAGACCAGGGGAGGGCTATGGCTACACCTTC
CAWRPGEGYGYTF
>14|TRBV25-1|NA|TRBJ2-3
TGTGCCAGCAGTGGGGGCAGGGGAACAGATACGCAGTATTTT
CASSGGRGTDTQYF
>16|TRBV5-4|TRBD2|TRBJ2-7
TGTGCCAGCAGTCCGGCGGGCGGGAGGGTATCCTACGAGCAGTACTTC
CASSPAGGRVSYEQYF
>15|TRBV7-9|TRBD2|TRBJ2-5
TGTGCCAGCAGCGAGGGACTAGCGGGAGGAGAGACCCAGTACTTC
CASSEGLAGGETQYF
>15|TRBV10-3|NA|TRBJ2-7
TGTGCCATCAGCCCTCAGGGTTGGGGTCCCTACGAGCAGTACTTC
CAISPQGWGPYEQYF
>17|TRBV7-2|TRBD2|TRBJ2-5
TGTGCCAGCAGCCCCAACTCCGGACTAGCGGGAAGGAAGACCCAGTACTTC
CASSPNSGLAGRKTQYF
>12|TRBV2|NA|TRBJ1-2
TGTGCCAGTCAGACAGCCTACTATGGCTACACCTTC
CASQTAYYGYTF
>15|TRBV7-8|TRBD2|TRBJ2-3
TGTGCCAGCAGCTTGACTAGCGGGAGCACAGATACGCAGTATTTT
CASSLTSGSTDTQYF
>14|TRBV7-9|TRBD1|TRBJ2-7
TGTGCCAGCAGCTCCCGGGACAGCGCCTACGAGCAGTACTTC
CASSSRDSAYEQYF
>11|TRBV15|NA|TRBJ2-7
TGTGCCACCAGCATGTTCAACGAGCAGTACTTC
CATSMFNEQYF
>16|TRBV5-6|NA|TRBJ1-6
TGTGCCAGCAGCCGCTCTGACAGTTCTCTGGGGTCACCCCTCCACTTT
CASSRSDSSLGSPLHF
>16|TRBV4-3|TRBD1|TRBJ1-2
TGCGCCAGCAGCAGGGACAGGGGGCATAAGAGCTATGGCTACACCTTC
CASSRDRGHKSYGYTF
>14|TRBV29-1|TRBD1|TRBJ2-7
TGCAGCGTTGGGAAGACAGGGGTACCCTACGAGCAGTACTTC
CSVGKTGVPYEQYF
>15|TRBV12-5|NA|TRBJ2-1
TGTGCTAGTGGGGACGGAGAGGGCCTTAACAATGAGCAGTTCTTC
CASGDGEGLNNEQFF
>13|TRBV6-6|NA|TRBJ2-7
TGTGCCAGCAGTCGAACTAGGACCTACGAGCAGTACTTC
CASSRTRTYEQYF
>16|TRBV25-1|NA|TRBJ2-3
TGTGCCAGCAGTGCCGCCCGGACAGGGCGGGGGGATACGCAGTATTTT
CASSAARTGRGDTQYF